These 3 T cell receptor beta chains were all obtained from the same sample, sequenced in a study of T cell responses to AZD1222 COVID-19 vaccine. Method: immunoSEQ multiplex PCR; TCRdb's copy keeps in-frame clones and lacks some. In the table there are 88,000 or so clones, 70% to 90% of which are singletons. Sequencing was performed on peripheral blood, taken 28 days after the second AZD1222 dose. The receptors stem from an adult who received the AZD1222 COVID-19 vaccine.

The CDR3 region has the DNA TGTGCCAGCACGTCCGGTAGCGGCTACACCTTC. It encodes CASTSGSGYTF. V and J are TRBV6-5 and TRBJ1-2; no reliable D call. CDR3 length: 11 amino acids. Germline assignment: CDR1 MNHEY and CDR2 SVGAGI. Deletions cut 7 bases from V and 8 bases from J, with 11 bases between.

This sequence joins TRBV4-2 and TRBJ1-6; the D is unclear. CDR3 length equals 16 residues. Trimming took 0 bases from V and 5 from J, leaving 11 bases between them. From germline, CDR1 is LGHNA and CDR2 YNFKEQ. The CDR3 is CASSQDIQTHNSPLHF. DNA of the CDR3: TGTGCCAGCAGCCAAGATATCCAGACCCATAATTCACCCCTCCACTTT.

The gene calls are TRBV6-2 or TRBV6-3 and TRBJ2-7; D is unclear. Germline CDR1 is MNHEY and CDR2 is SVGEGT. This CDR3 contains 15 residues. Deletions cut 5 bases from V and 0 bases from J, with 14 bases between. The CDR3 protein is CASSQGSRSSYEQYF. The CDR3 DNA follows: TGTGCCAGCAGTCAAGGTTCTCGGAGCTCCTACGAGCAGTACTTC.